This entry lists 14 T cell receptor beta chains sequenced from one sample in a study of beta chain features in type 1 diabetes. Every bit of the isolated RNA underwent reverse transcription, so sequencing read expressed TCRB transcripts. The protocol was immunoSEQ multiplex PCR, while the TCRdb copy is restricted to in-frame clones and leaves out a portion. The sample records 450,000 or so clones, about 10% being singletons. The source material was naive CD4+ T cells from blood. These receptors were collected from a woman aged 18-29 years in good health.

The CDR3 DNA sequence: TGTGCCAGCTCCCGGCCCCCCGGGACAGGGATCTACAATGAGCAGTTCTTC. This codes for CASSRPPGTGIYNEQFF. The J gene is TRBJ2-1, the V gene TRBV19, with 9 nucleotides matching TRBD1. The CDR3 is 17 amino acids. Germline V gene data show CDR1 as LNHDA and CDR2 as SQIVND (reference sequence). V shed 9 bases and J 3 bases; nucleotides not matched to a gene: 15.

The CDR3 sequence: CASSFAPGISGGADTQYF. In nucleotides, the CDR3 is TGTGCCAGCAGCTTTGCCCCGGGGATTAGCGGGGGGGCGGATACGCAGTATTTT. This rearrangement joins TRBV7-2 to TRBJ2-3, with 11 bases matching TRBD2. This CDR3 is 18 amino acids long. Germline CDR1 SGHTA, CDR2 FQGNSA. The trim removed 3 bases at V and 6 bases at J, leaving 14 bases unmatched.

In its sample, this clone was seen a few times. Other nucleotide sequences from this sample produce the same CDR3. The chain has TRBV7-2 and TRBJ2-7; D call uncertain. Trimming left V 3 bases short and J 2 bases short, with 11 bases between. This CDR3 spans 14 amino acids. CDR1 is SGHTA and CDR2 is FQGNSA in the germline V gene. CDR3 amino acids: CASSFAGNTYEQYF. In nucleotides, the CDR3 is TGTGCCAGCAGCTTTGCTGGAAACACCTACGAGCAGTACTTC.

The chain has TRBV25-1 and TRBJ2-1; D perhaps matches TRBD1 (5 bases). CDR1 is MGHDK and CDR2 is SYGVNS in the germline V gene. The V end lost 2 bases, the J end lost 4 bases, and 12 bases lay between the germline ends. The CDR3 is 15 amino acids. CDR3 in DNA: TGTGCCAGCAGTGAAAGGGGTGTTCGGTACAATGAGCAGTTCTTC. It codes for CASSERGVRYNEQFF.

The CDR3 DNA reads as TGTGCCAGCAGCGCCAGACAGGGTGCCGAGACCCAGTACTTC. Its translation: CASSARQGAETQYF. V and J are TRBV7-7 and TRBJ2-5, with 7 bases that match TRBD1. Per germline, CDR1 SSHAT and CDR2 FNYEAQ (reference sequence). Trimming removed 5 bases from V and 5 bases from J; junction bases left unmatched: 8. The CDR3 has 14 amino acids.

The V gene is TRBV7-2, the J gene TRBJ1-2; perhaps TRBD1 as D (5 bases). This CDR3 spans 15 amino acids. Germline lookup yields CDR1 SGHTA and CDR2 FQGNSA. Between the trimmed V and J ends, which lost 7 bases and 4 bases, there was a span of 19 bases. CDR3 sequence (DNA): TGTGCCAGCACAATAACTGGAGGGACCGCCTATGGCTACACCTTC. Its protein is CASTITGGTAYGYTF.

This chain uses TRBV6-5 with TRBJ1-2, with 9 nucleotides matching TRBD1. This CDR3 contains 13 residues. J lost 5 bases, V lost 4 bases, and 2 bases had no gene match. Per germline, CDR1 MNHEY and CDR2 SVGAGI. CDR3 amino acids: CASSSDRGYGYTF. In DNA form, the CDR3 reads TGTGCCAGCAGTTCGGACAGGGGATATGGCTACACCTTC.

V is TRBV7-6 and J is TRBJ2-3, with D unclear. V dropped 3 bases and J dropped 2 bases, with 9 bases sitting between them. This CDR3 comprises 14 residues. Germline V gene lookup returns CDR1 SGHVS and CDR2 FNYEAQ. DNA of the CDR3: TGTGCCAGCAGCTTCATTTTTACCACAGATACGCAGTATTTT. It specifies CASSFIFTTDTQYF.

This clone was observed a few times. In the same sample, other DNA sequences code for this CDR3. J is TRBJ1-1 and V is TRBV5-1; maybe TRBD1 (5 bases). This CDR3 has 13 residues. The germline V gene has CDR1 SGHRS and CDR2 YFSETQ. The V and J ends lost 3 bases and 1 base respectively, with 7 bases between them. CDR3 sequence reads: CASSSGQNTEAFF. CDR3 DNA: TGCGCCAGCAGCTCGGGGCAGAACACTGAAGCTTTCTTT.

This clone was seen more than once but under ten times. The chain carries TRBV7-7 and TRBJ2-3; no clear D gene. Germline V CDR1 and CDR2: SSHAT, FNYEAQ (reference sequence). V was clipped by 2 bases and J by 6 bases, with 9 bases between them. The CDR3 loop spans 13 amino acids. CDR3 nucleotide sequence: TGTGCCAGCAGCTTAACCCCTGAGGATACGCAGTATTTT. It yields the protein CASSLTPEDTQYF.

CDR3 amino acids: CASSTRDRNQPQHF. Here the CDR3 DNA reads TGTGCCAGCAGCACCCGGGACAGAAATCAGCCCCAGCATTTT. The rearrangement joins TRBV7-2 to TRBJ1-5; 7 positions match TRBD1. The CDR3 contains 14 residues. Trimming took 5 bases from V and 4 from J; bases not matched to a gene: 5. The germline V gene encodes CDR1 SGHTA and CDR2 FQGNSA.

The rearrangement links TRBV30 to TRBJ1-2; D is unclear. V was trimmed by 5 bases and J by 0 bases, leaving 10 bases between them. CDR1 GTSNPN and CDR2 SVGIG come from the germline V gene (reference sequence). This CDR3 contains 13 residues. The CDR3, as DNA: TGTGCCTGGGGACTCCCCCCTAACTATGGCTACACCTTC. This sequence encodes CAWGLPPNYGYTF. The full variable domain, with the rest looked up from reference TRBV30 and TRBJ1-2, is SQTIHQWPATLVQPVGSPLSLECTVEGTSNPNLYWYRQAAGRGLQLLFYSVGIGQISSEVPQNLSASRPQDRQFILSSKKLLLSDSGFYLCAWGLPPNYGYTFGSGTRLTVV.

CDR3 sequence reads: CASSGTLGGGDYGYTF. The CDR3 DNA sequence: TGTGCCAGCAGTGGGACCCTCGGAGGGGGGGACTATGGCTACACCTTC. The V gene is TRBV25-1, the J gene TRBJ1-2; weak D call: TRBD1 (6 bases). CDR1 and CDR2 (germline): MGHDK, SYGVNS. Deletions cut 4 bases from V and 3 bases from J, with 18 bases between. The CDR3 consists of 16 residues.

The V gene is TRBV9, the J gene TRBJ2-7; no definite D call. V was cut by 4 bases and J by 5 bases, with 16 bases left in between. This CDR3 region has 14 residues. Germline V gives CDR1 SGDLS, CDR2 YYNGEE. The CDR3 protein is CASSPRSLADEQYF. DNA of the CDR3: TGTGCCAGCAGCCCTAGATCGCTCGCGGACGAGCAGTACTTC. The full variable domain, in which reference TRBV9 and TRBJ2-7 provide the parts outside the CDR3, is DSGVTQTPKHLITATGQRVTLRCSPRSGDLSVYWYQQSLDQGLQFLIQYYNGEERAKGNILERFSAQQFPDLHSELNLSSLELGDSALYFCASSPRSLADEQYFGPGTRLTVT.